This passage covers 13 T cell receptor beta chains from one sample sequenced in a study of blood T cells in healthy people across ages. A J-beta primer mix and a sample-barcoded 5' primer were used in a second PCR of roughly 7 to 12 cycles. Via MiXCR, TCRdb re-called the 5' RACE reads, giving one row per CDR3 protein. The sample includes roughly 1,500,000 distinct CDR3 sequences, about 40% of them seen just once. Sequencing was performed on blood. The receptors were gathered from a woman aged 18-30 years in good health.

Remarks on this clonotype: The junction departs from the called germline gene at one end, perhaps through a read error. The rearrangement uses TRBV4-1 and TRBJ2-1; 7 bases match TRBD1. Germline V gene lookup returns CDR1 MGHRA and CDR2 YSYEKL. This CDR3 spans 18 amino acids. The CDR3: CTSGGRGGGLAARAEQFF. DNA of the CDR3: TGCACCAGCGGCGGGCGAGGGGGCGGGTTAGCTGCACGTGCTGAGCAGTTCTTC.

The gene calls are TRBV28 and TRBJ2-1; tentative D call: TRBD1 (6 bases). The CDR3 is 15 residues long. V dropped 8 bases and J dropped 4 bases, with 18 bases sitting between them. Germline V gene sequence: CDR1 MDHEN, CDR2 SYDVKM. The DNA for the CDR3 is TGTGCCAGCCCGCCCCCCGGGACATCTTACAATGAGCAGTTCTTC. Protein product: CASPPPGTSYNEQFF.

V and J are TRBV20-1 and TRBJ2-5; 7 nucleotides match TRBD1. Matching the DNA end better, TRBJ2-7 makes the J call doubtful. The CDR3 runs to 14 residues. CDR1 and CDR2 from the germline V gene are DFQATT and SNEGSKA (reference sequence). DNA of the CDR3: TGCAGTGCTAGGGGGACAGACCCCTACTACGAGCAGTACTTC. It is translated as CSARGTDPYYEQYF.

CDR3 sequence (DNA): TGTGCCAGCCACCTTGGGGGGGGGCGCACAGATACGCAGTATTTT. Translating gives CASHLGGGRTDTQYF. V gene TRBV27 combines with J gene TRBJ2-3; a weak D match, TRBD2 (7 bases). The CDR3 loop spans 15 amino acids. The V gene's germline CDR1 is MNHEY and CDR2 SMNVEV (reference sequence). The V and J ends lost 8 bases and 1 base respectively, with 16 bases between them.

The chain couples TRBV7-2 to TRBJ2-3; 8 positions match TRBD2. The CDR3 is 15 residues long. Germline loops: CDR1 SGHTA, CDR2 FQGNSA. V shed 3 bases and J 2 bases; nucleotides not matched to a gene: 4. CDR3 in DNA: TGTGCCAGCAGCTTGTTTAGCGGGAACACAGATACGCAGTATTTT. Translation gives CASSLFSGNTDTQYF. The full variable domain, in which reference TRBV7-2 and TRBJ2-3 provide the parts outside the CDR3, is GAGVSQSPSNKVTEKGKDVELRCDPISGHTALYWYRQSLGQGLEFLIYFQGNSAPDKSGLPSDRFSAERTGGSVSTLTIQRTQQEDSAVYLCASSLFSGNTDTQYFGPGTRLTVL.

J is TRBJ1-1 and V is TRBV27; D not resolved. CDR1 and CDR2 (germline): MNHEY, SMNVEV (reference sequence). The CDR3 is 15 residues long. V lost 4 bases and J 3 bases, leaving 15 bases between the germline ends. CDR3 sequence reads: CASSSPTARDTEAFF. The DNA for the CDR3 is TGTGCCAGCAGTTCTCCGACCGCCCGTGACACTGAAGCTTTCTTT.

This clonotype was seen a handful of times. This chain connects TRBV2 to TRBJ1-1; the D is unclear. V was clipped by 1 base and J by 4 bases, with 10 bases between them. The CDR3 sequence is 14 residues long. Germline V CDR1 and CDR2: SNHLY, FYNNEI. The CDR3 spells CASSEGGRSTEAFF. For the CDR3, the DNA is TGTGCCAGCAGTGAAGGGGGAAGGAGCACTGAAGCTTTCTTT.

This clonotype showed up just a few times. The V and J genes are TRBV29-1 and TRBJ1-1; 9 positions match TRBD1. Germline V gene sequence: CDR1 SQVTM, CDR2 ANQGSEA. The CDR3 runs 15 residues. V dropped 0 bases and J dropped 5; count of bases not matched to a gene: 7. CDR3 bases: TGCAGCGTTGAAGATCGGGGACAGGGACGAACTGAAGCTTTCTTT. Translation: CSVEDRGQGRTEAFF.

This rearrangement joins TRBV9 to TRBJ2-3, with D possibly TRBD2 on 5 matching bases. Trimming shortened V by 0 bases and J by 8 bases, and 7 bases separated the two germline ends. Germline-derived CDR1 and CDR2 are SGDLS and YYNGEE. This CDR3 is built from 12 residues. CDR3 protein: CASSVDGVTQYF. In DNA form, the CDR3 reads TGTGCCAGCAGCGTAGACGGGGTTACGCAGTATTTT. Together with reference TRBV9 and TRBJ2-3, the CDR3 gives the full variable domain: DSGVTQTPKHLITATGQRVTLRCSPRSGDLSVYWYQQSLDQGLQFLIQYYNGEERAKGNILERFSAQQFPDLHSELNLSSLELGDSALYFCASSVDGVTQYFGPGTRLTVL.

This rearrangement joins TRBV6-2 or TRBV6-3 to TRBJ2-5; 7 bases map to TRBD1. Germline loops: CDR1 MNHEY, CDR2 SVGEGT. After removal of 8 bases from V and 11 bases from J, the junction contained 5 bases not matched to a gene. The CDR3 totals 10 residues. The CDR3 region is CASGQAQQYF. In DNA, the CDR3 is TGTGCCAGCGGACAGGCCCAGCAGTACTTC.

The chain uses TRBV27 and TRBJ2-7; a weak D match, TRBD1 (6 bases). The assigned J gene may be wrong: the sequence end matches TRBJ2-5 better. The germline gives CDR1 MNHEY, CDR2 SMNVEV (reference sequence). This CDR3 comprises 19 residues. The CDR3 loop is CASSSTLQGTSTSQETQYF. The CDR3 nucleotides read TGTGCCAGCAGTTCTACGCTACAGGGTACCAGCACATCGCAGGAGACCCAGTACTTC.

About this clonotype: Its ends do not fully match the called genes, so a read error is possible. The chain carries TRBV27 and TRBJ1-5; D uncertain. The CDR3 is 14 residues long. Germline V gene data show CDR1 as MNHEY and CDR2 as SMNVEV (reference sequence). CDR3 protein: CASRRTAVNRPQHF. The CDR3 bases are TGTGCCAGCAGAAGAACCGCGGTCAATCGGCCCCAGCATTTT.

This clonotype was found a few times. The rearrangement uses TRBV12-3 or TRBV12-4 and TRBJ2-5, with TRBD1 identical over 11 bases. Trimming removed 4 bases from V and 0 bases from J; junction bases left unmatched: 4. The CDR3 is 16 residues long. Here the CDR3 DNA reads TGTGCCAGCAGTTCTTGGACAGGGGGCTACCAAGAGACCCAGTACTTC. Encoded protein: CASSSWTGGYQETQYF.